This note documents a single T cell receptor (beta chain) sequence. The repertoire was sequenced with immunoSEQ multiplex PCR; TCRdb's copy has only in-frame clones and lacks some. The sample has approximately 300,000 clones, around 90% seen once. This entry is derived from a study of blood T cell repertoires in COVID-19. The overall study: Sample material is recorded as cDNA or gDNA derived from T cells, B-cell-depleted T cells, or PBMCs.

The clonotype comes from a man in his late teens or twenties who had recovered from COVID-19. Sequenced: peripheral blood.

This CDR3 is CASSQASDRAYNEQFF. In DNA form, the CDR3 reads TGTGCCAGCAGCCAAGCGTCGGACAGGGCCTACAATGAGCAGTTCTTC. The rearrangement joins TRBV3-1 (or the pseudogene TRBV3-2) to TRBJ2-1, with 8 positions matching TRBD1. The germline V gene has CDR1 LGHDT and CDR2 YNNKEL (reference sequence). With 1 base clipped from V and 2 bases from J, the junction kept 4 bases outside the gene matches. The CDR3 loop spans 16 amino acids.